This TCR beta chain was recovered during a study of post-analysis software for immune sequencing data. Presence of unique molecular identifiers characterized the TCR beta cDNA libraries. TCRdb passed the PCR reads through MiXCR, listing each CDR3 protein once. Among about 560,000 distinct CDR3 sequences, about 40% were seen once, and the ten largest hold 1.7%. The specimen was blood. This TCR was sampled from a girl aged 10 to 17 with multiple sclerosis.

The CDR3 sequence: CASSYSDRVRYEQYF. DNA of the CDR3: TGTGCCAGCAGTTACTCGGACAGGGTGCGGTACGAGCAGTACTTC. The chain combines TRBV6-2 or TRBV6-3 with TRBJ2-7; 8 bases agree with TRBD1. Per the germline V gene, CDR1 is MNHEY and CDR2 is SVGEGT. This CDR3 comprises 15 residues. J lost 4 bases, V lost 0 bases, and 5 bases had no gene match.